These 14 T cell receptor beta chains share one sample of origin, sequenced in a study of blood T cell repertoires in COVID-19. The data were produced by immunoSEQ multiplex PCR, yet TCRdb's version contains in-frame clones alone and is incomplete. Of approximately 300,000 clones listed, about 83% are singletons. Sequencing was done on a sample of peripheral blood. The receptors originated from a woman between 50 and 59 years old with acute or convalescent COVID-19.

This chain joins TRBV5-4 and TRBJ1-2, with 9 positions matching TRBD1. The CDR3 consists of 15 residues. J gave up 3 bases and V 4 bases, and 7 bases lay outside the gene matches. Germline V gives CDR1 SGHNT, CDR2 YYREEE (reference sequence). CDR3 amino acids: CASSRTGALDYGYTF. The DNA for the CDR3 is TGTGCCAGCAGCAGGACAGGGGCCCTCGACTATGGCTACACCTTC.

The chain links TRBV6-6 to TRBJ1-2; the D gene is possibly TRBD1 (5 bases). The V and J ends lost 7 bases and 2 bases respectively, with 11 bases between them. Germline V gene sequence: CDR1 MNHNY, CDR2 SVGAGI (reference sequence). The CDR3 runs 13 residues. The CDR3 reads CASTRDSNYGYTF. Written as DNA, the CDR3 is TGTGCCAGCACCCGCGACAGCAACTATGGCTACACCTTC.

The rearrangement links TRBV3-1 (or the pseudogene TRBV3-2) to TRBJ1-6; 7 positions agree with TRBD1. Germline-derived CDR1 and CDR2 are LGHDT and YNNKEL (reference sequence). The V and J ends lost 1 base and 10 bases, in that order; junction bases with no gene match: 7. This CDR3 contains 15 residues. For the CDR3, the DNA is TGTGCCAGCAGCCAAGGGCGACAGGGCCAATCACCCCTCCACTTT. Translating it yields CASSQGRQGQSPLHF.

This clone was counted between two and nine times. The chain employs TRBV10-1 and TRBJ1-1, with D tentatively TRBD1 (5 bases). Germline V gene lookup returns CDR1 WNHNN and CDR2 SYGVQD (reference sequence). The CDR3 is 13 amino acids. Trimming stripped 6 bases from V and 1 base from J, with 9 bases between. The CDR3 sequence: CASRGPTNTEAFF. DNA for the CDR3: TGCGCCAGCAGGGGGCCTACGAACACTGAAGCTTTCTTT.

This rearrangement joins TRBV25-1 to TRBJ1-2; D not resolved. CDR1 MGHDK and CDR2 SYGVNS come from the germline V gene. Trimming stripped 3 bases from V and 2 bases from J, with 7 bases between. The CDR3 sequence is 13 residues long. CDR3 sequence: CASSERRNYGYTF. For the CDR3, the DNA is TGTGCCAGCAGTGAGAGAAGAAACTATGGCTACACCTTC.

The chain employs TRBV19 and TRBJ1-3, with TRBD1 as a possible D gene (5 bases). Trimming stripped 5 bases from V and 9 bases from J, with 17 bases between. The CDR3 length is 14 residues. Germline V gene data show CDR1 as LNHDA and CDR2 as SQIVND (reference sequence). CDR3 loop: CASSRREATSTIYF. CDR3 DNA sequence: TGTGCCAGTAGTCGCAGGGAGGCAACAAGCACCATATATTTT.

The gene calls are TRBV6-2 or TRBV6-3 and TRBJ2-7; D not resolved. CDR1 and CDR2 (germline): MNHEY, SVGEGT. Trimming cost V 0 bases and J 2 bases, with 11 bases left between them. The CDR3 spans 15 residues. DNA for the CDR3: TGTGCCAGCAGTTACTCGAGAACAGATCCCTACGAGCAGTACTTC. It yields the protein CASSYSRTDPYEQYF.

The chain links TRBV21-1 to TRBJ2-2; TRBD1 reflects the table's D call only, with no check against the DNA. TRBV21-1 is a pseudogene segment. This CDR3 has 17 residues. The CDR3, as DNA: TGTGCCAGCATCGAGAGAGGGACAGCGTCGAACACCGGGGAGCTGTTTTTT. This gives the protein CASIERGTASNTGELFF.

This chain joins TRBV10-3 and TRBJ2-1; 10 bases are shared with TRBD1. The V segment lost 3 bases and the J segment 2 bases; nucleotides outside the gene matches: 4. Germline V gene sequence: CDR1 ENHRY, CDR2 SYGVKD. This CDR3 spans 16 amino acids. The CDR3 loop is CAISDQGQGTYNEQFF. The CDR3 nucleotides are TGTGCCATCAGTGATCAGGGACAGGGGACCTACAATGAGCAGTTCTTC.

The chain uses TRBV5-6 and TRBJ2-5, with 10 positions matching TRBD2. V was pared by 5 bases and J by 4 bases, with 8 bases of the junction left unmatched. Germline V gene sequence: CDR1 SGHDT, CDR2 YYEEEE. This CDR3 is built from 15 residues. The CDR3: CASSSSGGALETQYF. The CDR3 bases are TGTGCCAGCAGTTCGAGCGGGGGGGCCTTAGAGACCCAGTACTTC.

V gene TRBV7-8 combines with J gene TRBJ1-2, with D perhaps TRBD1 (6 bases). With 5 bases removed from V and 8 bases from J, the gap between germline ends came to 12 bases. The CDR3 is 12 amino acids. CDR1 and CDR2 from the germline V gene are SGHVS and FQNEAQ. CDR3 DNA: TGTGCCAGCAGCCCACAGGGTTACGGCTACACCTTC. This translates into CASSPQGYGYTF.

The chain links TRBV29-1 to TRBJ2-3; D is perhaps TRBD2 (6 bases). Germline lookup yields CDR1 SQVTM and CDR2 ANQGSEA. Trimming removed 6 bases from V and 3 bases from J, with 13 bases in between. The CDR3 extends over 13 amino acids. The CDR3 here is CSVEIGLTDTQYF. CDR3 DNA sequence: TGCAGCGTGGAGATAGGACTAACAGATACGCAGTATTTT.

The chain is built from TRBV7-2 and TRBJ2-7, with 7 positions matching TRBD2. The CDR3 loop spans 14 amino acids. Per germline, CDR1 SGHTA and CDR2 FQGNSA. V lost 5 bases and J lost 2; bases outside the gene matches: 6. The CDR3: CASSPGGAPYEQYF. The CDR3 nucleotides read TGTGCCAGCAGCCCGGGGGGAGCGCCCTACGAGCAGTACTTC.

The gene calls are TRBV27 and TRBJ1-1; D is unresolved. V was trimmed by 7 bases and J by 1 base, leaving 16 bases between them. Germline V gene lookup returns CDR1 MNHEY and CDR2 SMNVEV (reference sequence). The CDR3 is 15 amino acids. Here the CDR3 DNA reads TGTGCCAGCACCTACACAACGGGAGGGAACACTGAAGCTTTCTTT. Protein product: CASTYTTGGNTEAFF.